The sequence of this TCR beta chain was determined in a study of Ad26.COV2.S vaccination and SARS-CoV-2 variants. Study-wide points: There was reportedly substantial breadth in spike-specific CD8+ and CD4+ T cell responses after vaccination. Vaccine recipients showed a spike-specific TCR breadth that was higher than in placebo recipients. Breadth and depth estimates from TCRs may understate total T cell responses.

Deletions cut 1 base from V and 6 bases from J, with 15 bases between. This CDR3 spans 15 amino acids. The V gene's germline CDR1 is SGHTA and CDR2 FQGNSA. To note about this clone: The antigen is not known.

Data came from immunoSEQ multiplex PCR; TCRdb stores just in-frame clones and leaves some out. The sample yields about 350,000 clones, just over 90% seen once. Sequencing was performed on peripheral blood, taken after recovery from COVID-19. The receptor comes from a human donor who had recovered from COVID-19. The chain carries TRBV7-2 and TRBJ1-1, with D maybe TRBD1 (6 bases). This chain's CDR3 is CASSLEGGAGSEAFF. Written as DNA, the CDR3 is TGTGCCAGCAGCTTAGAGGGGGGAGCCGGGTCTGAAGCTTTCTTT.